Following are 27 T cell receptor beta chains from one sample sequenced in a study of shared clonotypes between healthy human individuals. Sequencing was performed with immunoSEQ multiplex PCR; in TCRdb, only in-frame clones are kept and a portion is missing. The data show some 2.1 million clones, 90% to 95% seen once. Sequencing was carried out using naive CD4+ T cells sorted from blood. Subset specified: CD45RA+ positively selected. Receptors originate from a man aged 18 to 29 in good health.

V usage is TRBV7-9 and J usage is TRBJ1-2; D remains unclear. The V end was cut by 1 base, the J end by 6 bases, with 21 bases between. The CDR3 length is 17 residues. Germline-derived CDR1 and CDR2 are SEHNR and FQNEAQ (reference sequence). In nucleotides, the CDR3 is TGTGCCAGCAGCTTAGGAGGCACTGGGAATCGTGGGGATGGCTACACCTTC. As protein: CASSLGGTGNRGDGYTF.

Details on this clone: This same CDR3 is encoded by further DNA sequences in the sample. For the CDR3, the DNA is TGTGCCAGCCGAGGGGGAGGTAGCAATCAGCCCCAGCATTTT. It specifies CASRGGGSNQPQHF. The rearrangement joins TRBV6-1 to TRBJ1-5; maybe TRBD1 (6 bases). CDR3 length: 14 residues. Germline V gene lookup returns CDR1 MNHNS and CDR2 SASEGT. Trimming left V 8 bases short and J 0 bases short, with 11 bases between.

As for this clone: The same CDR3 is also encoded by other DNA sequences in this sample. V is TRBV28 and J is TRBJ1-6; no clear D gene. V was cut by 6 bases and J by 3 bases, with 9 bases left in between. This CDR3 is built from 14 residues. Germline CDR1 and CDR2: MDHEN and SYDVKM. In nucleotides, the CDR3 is TGTGCCAGCAGCCTTGAAGGCTATAATTCACCCCTCCACTTT. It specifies CASSLEGYNSPLHF.

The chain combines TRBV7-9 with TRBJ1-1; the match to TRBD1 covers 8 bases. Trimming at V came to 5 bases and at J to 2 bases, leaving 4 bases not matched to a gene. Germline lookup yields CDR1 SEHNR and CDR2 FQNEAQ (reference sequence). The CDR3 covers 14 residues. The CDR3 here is CASSGGQANTEAFF. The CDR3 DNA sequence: TGTGCCAGCAGCGGGGGACAGGCCAACACTGAAGCTTTCTTT.

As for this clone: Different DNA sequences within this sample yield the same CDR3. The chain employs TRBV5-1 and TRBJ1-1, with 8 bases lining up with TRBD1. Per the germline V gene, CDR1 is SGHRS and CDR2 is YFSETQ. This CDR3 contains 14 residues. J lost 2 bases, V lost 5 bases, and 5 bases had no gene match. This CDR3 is CASSYGQGNTEAFF. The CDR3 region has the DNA TGCGCCAGCAGTTACGGACAGGGTAACACTGAAGCTTTCTTT.

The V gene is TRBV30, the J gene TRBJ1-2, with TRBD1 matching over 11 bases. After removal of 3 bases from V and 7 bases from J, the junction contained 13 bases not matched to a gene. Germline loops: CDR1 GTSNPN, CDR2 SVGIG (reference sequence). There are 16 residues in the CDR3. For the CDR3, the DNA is TGTGCCTGGAGAACTCCGGGACAGGGGGTGGTAGGTGGCTACACCTTC. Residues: CAWRTPGQGVVGGYTF.

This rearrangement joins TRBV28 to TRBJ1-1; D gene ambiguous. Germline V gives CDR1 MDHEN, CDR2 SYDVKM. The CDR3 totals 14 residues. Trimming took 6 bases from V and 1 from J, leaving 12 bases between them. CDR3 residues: CASSQVRSNTEAFF. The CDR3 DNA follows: TGTGCCAGCAGCCAGGTCCGGTCGAACACTGAAGCTTTCTTT.

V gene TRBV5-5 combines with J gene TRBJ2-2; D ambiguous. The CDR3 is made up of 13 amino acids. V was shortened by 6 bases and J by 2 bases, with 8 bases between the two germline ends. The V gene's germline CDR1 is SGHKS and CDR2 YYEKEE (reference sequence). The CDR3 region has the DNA TGTGCCAGCAATTGGGGTAACACCGGGGAGCTGTTTTTT. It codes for CASNWGNTGELFF.

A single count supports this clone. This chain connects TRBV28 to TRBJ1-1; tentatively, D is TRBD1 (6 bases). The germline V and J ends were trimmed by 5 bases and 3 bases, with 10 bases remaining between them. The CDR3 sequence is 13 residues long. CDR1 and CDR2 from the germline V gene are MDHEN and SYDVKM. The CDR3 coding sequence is TGTGCCAGCAGTCTACAGGGTTACACTGAAGCTTTCTTT. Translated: CASSLQGYTEAFF.

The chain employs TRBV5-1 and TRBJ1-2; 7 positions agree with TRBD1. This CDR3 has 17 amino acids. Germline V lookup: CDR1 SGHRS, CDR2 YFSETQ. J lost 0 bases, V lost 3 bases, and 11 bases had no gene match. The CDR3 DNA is TGCGCCAGCAGCTCTGGGCAGGGGGTCAATTCTAACTATGGCTACACCTTC. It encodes CASSSGQGVNSNYGYTF.

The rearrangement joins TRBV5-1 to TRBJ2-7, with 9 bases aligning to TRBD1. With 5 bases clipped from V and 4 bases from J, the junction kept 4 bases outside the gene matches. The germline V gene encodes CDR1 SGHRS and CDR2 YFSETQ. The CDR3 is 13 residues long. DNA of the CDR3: TGCGCCAGCAGGGGGACAGGGCGGTACGAGCAGTACTTC. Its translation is CASRGTGRYEQYF. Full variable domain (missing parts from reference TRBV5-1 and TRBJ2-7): KAGVTQTPRYLIKTRGQQVTLSCSPISGHRSVSWYQQTPGQGLQFLFEYFSETQRNKGNFPGRFSGRQFSNSRSEMNVSTLELGDSALYLCASRGTGRYEQYFGPGTRLTVT.

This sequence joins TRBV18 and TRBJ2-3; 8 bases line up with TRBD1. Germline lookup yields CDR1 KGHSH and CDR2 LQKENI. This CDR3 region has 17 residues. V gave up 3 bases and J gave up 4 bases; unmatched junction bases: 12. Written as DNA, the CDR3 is TGTGCCAGCTCACCGGGACAGGTCACACGTGGGTCAGATACGCAGTATTTT. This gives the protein CASSPGQVTRGSDTQYF. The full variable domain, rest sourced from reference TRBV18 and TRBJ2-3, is NAGVMQNPRHLVRRRGQEARLRCSPMKGHSHVYWYRQLPEEGLKFMVYLQKENIIDESGMPKERFSAEFPKEGPSILRIQQVVRGDSAAYFCASSPGQVTRGSDTQYFGPGTRLTVL.

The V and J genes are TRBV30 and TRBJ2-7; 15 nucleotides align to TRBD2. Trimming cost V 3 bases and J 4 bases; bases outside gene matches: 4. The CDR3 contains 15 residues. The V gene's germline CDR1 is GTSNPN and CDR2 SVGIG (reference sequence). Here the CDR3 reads CAWRGGTSGRYEQYF. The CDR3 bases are TGTGCCTGGAGGGGGGGGACTAGCGGGAGGTACGAGCAGTACTTC.

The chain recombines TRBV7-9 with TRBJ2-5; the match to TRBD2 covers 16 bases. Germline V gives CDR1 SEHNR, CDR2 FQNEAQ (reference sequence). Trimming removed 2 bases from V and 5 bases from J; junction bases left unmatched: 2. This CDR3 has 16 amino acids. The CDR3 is CASSLMGLAGGETQYF. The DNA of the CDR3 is TGTGCCAGCAGCTTAATGGGACTAGCGGGAGGGGAGACCCAGTACTTC. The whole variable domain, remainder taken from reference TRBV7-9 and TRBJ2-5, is DTGVSQNPRHKITKRGQNVTFRCDPISEHNRLYWYRQTLGQGPEFLTYFQNEAQLEKSRLLSDRFSAERPKGSFSTLEIQRTEQGDSAMYLCASSLMGLAGGETQYFGPGTRLLVL.

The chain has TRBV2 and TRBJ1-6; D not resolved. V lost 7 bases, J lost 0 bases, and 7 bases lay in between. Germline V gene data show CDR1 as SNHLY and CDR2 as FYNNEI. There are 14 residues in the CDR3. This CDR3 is CASIESSYNSPLHF. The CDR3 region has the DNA TGTGCCAGCATAGAGAGCTCCTATAATTCACCCCTCCACTTT.

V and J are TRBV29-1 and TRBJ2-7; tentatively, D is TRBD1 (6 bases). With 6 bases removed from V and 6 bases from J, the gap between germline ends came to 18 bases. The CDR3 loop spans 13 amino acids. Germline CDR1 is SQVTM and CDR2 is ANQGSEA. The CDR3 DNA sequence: TGCAGCGTCGTGAAGGGGGTAGTCGGCGAGCAGTACTTC. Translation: CSVVKGVVGEQYF.

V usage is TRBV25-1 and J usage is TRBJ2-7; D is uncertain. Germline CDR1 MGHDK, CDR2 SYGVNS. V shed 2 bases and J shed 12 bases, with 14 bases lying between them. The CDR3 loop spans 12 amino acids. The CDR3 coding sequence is TGTGCCAGCAGTGAAGGTATCACACACCCGTACTTC. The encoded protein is CASSEGITHPYF.

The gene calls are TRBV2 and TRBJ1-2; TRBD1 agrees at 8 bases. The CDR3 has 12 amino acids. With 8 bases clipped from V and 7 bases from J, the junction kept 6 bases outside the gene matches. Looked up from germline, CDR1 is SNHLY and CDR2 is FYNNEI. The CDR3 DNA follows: TGTGCCAGCGGGGTACAGGGGGTTGGCTACACCTTC. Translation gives CASGVQGVGYTF. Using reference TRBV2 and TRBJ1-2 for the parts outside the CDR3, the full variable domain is EPEVTQTPSHQVTQMGQEVILRCVPISNHLYFYWYRQILGQKVEFLVSFYNNEISEKSEIFDDQFSVERPDGSNFTLKIRSTKLEDSAMYFCASGVQGVGYTFGSGTRLTVV.

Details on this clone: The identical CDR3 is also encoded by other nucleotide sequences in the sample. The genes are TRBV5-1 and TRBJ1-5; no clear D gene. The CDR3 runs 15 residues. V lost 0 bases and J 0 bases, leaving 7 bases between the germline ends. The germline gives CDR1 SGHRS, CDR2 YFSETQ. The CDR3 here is CASSLEGASNQPQHF. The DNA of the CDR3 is TGCGCCAGCAGCTTGGAGGGTGCTAGCAATCAGCCCCAGCATTTT.

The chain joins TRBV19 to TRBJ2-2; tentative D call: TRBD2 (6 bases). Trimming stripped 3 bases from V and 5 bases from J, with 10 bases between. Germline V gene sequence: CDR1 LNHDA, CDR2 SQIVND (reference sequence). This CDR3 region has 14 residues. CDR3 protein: CASSMRRGTGELFF. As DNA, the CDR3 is TGTGCCAGTAGTATGAGGAGGGGTACCGGGGAGCTGTTTTTT.

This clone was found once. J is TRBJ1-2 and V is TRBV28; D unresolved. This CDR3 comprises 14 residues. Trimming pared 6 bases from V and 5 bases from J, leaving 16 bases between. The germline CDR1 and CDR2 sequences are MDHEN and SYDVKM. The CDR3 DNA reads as TGTGCCAGCAGGCCTGCCCCGGAGGTATATGGCTACACCTTC. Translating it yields CASRPAPEVYGYTF.

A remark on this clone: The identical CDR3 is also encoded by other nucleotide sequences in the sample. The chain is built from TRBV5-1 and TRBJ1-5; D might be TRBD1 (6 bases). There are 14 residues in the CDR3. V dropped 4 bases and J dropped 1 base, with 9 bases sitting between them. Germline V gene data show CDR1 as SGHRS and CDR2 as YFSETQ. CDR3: CASSPGDSNQPQHF. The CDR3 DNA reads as TGCGCCAGCAGCCCAGGGGACAGCAATCAGCCCCAGCATTTT.

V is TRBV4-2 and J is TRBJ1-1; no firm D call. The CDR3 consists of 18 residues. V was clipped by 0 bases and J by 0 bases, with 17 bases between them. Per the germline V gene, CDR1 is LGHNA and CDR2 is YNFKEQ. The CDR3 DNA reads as TGTGCCAGCAGCCAAGATACCACCAGGAACCTGATGAACACTGAAGCTTTCTTT. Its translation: CASSQDTTRNLMNTEAFF.

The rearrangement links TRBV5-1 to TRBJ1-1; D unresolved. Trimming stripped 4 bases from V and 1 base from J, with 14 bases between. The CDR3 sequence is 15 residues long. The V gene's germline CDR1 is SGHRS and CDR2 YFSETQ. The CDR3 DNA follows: TGCGCCAGCAGCCAAGATCGGTCAGGGAACACTGAAGCTTTCTTT. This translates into CASSQDRSGNTEAFF.

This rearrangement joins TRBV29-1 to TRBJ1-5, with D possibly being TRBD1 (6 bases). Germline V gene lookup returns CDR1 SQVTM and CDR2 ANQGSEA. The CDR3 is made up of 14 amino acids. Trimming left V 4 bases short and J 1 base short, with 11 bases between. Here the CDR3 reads CSVAGGVSNQPQHF. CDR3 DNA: TGCAGCGTTGCCGGGGGCGTGAGCAATCAGCCCCAGCATTTT.

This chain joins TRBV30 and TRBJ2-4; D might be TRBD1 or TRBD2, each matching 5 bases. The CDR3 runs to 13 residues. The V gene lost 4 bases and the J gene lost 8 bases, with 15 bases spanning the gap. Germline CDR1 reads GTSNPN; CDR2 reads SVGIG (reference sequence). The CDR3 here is CAWTVRGAYIQYF. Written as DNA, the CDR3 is TGTGCCTGGACGGTCCGAGGGGCGTACATTCAGTACTTC.

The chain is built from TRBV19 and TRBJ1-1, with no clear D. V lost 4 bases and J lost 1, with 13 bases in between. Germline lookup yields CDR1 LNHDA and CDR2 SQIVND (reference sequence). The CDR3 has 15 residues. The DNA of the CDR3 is TGTGCCAGTAGTAGAGGGCTGACGGAGAACACTGAAGCTTTCTTT. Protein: CASSRGLTENTEAFF. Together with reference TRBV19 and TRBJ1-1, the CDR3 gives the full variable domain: DGGITQSPKYLFRKEGQNVTLSCEQNLNHDAMYWYRQDPGQGLRLIYYSQIVNDFQKGDIAEGYSVSREKKESFPLTVTSAQKNPTAFYLCASSRGLTENTEAFFGQGTRLTVV.